This paragraph covers one TCR beta chain sequence. The sample originates from a study of PD-1 blockade in classical Hodgkin lymphoma. Sequencing used immunoSEQ multiplex PCR; TCRdb keeps in-frame clones, though not all of them. The sample consists of around 14,000 clones, about 86% of them appearing once. All patients relapsed after autologous stem cell transplantation, and brentuximab vedotin exposure varied. Deletions cut 7 bases from V and 3 bases from J, with 12 bases between. This CDR3 is built from 13 residues. CDR1 and CDR2 (germline): MNHNY, SVGAGI (reference sequence). This sequence was found in a human donor with classical Hodgkin lymphoma. Sequences were derived from peripheral blood mononuclear cells (PBMCs), sampled before the second cycle of nivolumab. J is TRBJ1-1 and V is TRBV6-6; perhaps TRBD1 as D (5 bases). The CDR3 loop is CASTTIGDTEAFF. The DNA for the CDR3 is TGTGCCAGCACAACCATAGGGGACACTGAAGCTTTCTTT.